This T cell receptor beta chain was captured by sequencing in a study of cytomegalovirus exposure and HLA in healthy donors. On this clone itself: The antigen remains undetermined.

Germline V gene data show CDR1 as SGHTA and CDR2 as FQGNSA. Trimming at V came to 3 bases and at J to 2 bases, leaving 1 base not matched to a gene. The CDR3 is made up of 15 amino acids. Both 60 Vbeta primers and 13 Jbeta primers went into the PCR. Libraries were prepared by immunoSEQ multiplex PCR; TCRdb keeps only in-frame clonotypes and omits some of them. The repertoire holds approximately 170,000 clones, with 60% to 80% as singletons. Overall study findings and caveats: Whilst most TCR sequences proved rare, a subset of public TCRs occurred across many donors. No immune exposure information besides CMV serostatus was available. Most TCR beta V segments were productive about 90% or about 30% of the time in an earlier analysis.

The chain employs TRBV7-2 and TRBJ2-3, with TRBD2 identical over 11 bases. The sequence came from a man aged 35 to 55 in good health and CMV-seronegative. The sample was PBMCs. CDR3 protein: CASSLGLAATDTQYF. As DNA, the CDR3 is TGTGCCAGCAGCTTGGGACTAGCGGCCACAGATACGCAGTATTTT.